The next 10 T cell receptor beta chains were all read from a single sample in a study of cytomegalovirus exposure and HLA in healthy donors. The primer mix had 60 Vbeta and 13 Jbeta primers. The table came from immunoSEQ multiplex PCR; TCRdb's copy has only in-frame clones and leaves some out. The sample holds 150,000 to 200,000 clones; 80% to 90% are singletons and the top ten take roughly 1.8%. The sample taken for sequencing was PBMCs. These receptors originate from a woman under 30 in good health and CMV-seronegative.

Points on this clone: The junction shows a germline mismatch at one end, possibly a read error. V is TRBV19 and J is TRBJ1-5, with 8 bases identical to TRBD1. Germline V gene lookup returns CDR1 LNHDA and CDR2 SQIVND (reference sequence). This CDR3 comprises 15 residues. CDR3 sequence: CASSIGTGGNQPQHF. CDR3 coding DNA: TGTGCCAGTAGCATAGGGACAGGAGGAAATCAGCCCCAGCATTTT.

CDR3 sequence: CASSVEAGRDEQYF. CDR3 nucleotides: TGTGCCAGCAGCGTAGAAGCGGGTAGGGACGAGCAGTACTTC. The V call is TRBV9, the J call TRBJ2-7; tentative D call: TRBD2 (6 bases). The CDR3 is made up of 14 amino acids. The V gene lost 0 bases and the J gene lost 5 bases, with 12 bases spanning the gap. Germline values: CDR1 SGDLS, CDR2 YYNGEE.

The V and J genes are TRBV2 and TRBJ2-7; D is ambiguous. Trimming shortened V by 5 bases and J by 1 base, and 3 bases separated the two germline ends. Germline V gene data show CDR1 as SNHLY and CDR2 as FYNNEI. The CDR3 runs 11 residues. The CDR3 loop is CASSYSYEQYF. CDR3 DNA: TGTGCCAGCAGTTATTCCTACGAGCAGTACTTC.

In the case of this clone: This may be a read error, as it is one base from a much larger clone. The chain has TRBV7-8 and TRBJ2-7; D gene unclear. CDR1 and CDR2 (germline): SGHVS, FQNEAQ. The CDR3 runs 11 residues. Between the trimmed V and J ends, which lost 3 bases and 3 bases, there was a span of 3 bases. CDR3 sequence reads: CASSFRYEQYF. CDR3 sequence (DNA): TGTGCCAGCAGCTTCCGCTACGAGCAGTACTTC.

The chain links TRBV5-1 to TRBJ2-3; D unresolved. This CDR3 is built from 14 residues. CDR1 is SGHRS and CDR2 is YFSETQ in the germline V gene. Deletions cut 3 bases from V and 2 bases from J, with 10 bases between. The CDR3, as DNA: TGCGCCAGCAGCTCGTCGAGTTACACAGATACGCAGTATTTT. Translated, it gives CASSSSSYTDTQYF.

The V and J genes are TRBV7-7 and TRBJ2-5; 9 bases agree with TRBD2. The ends lost 5 bases at V and 4 bases at J; junction bases unmatched: 14. CDR1 and CDR2 from the germline V gene are SSHAT and FNYEAQ (reference sequence). This CDR3 is built from 17 residues. CDR3 in DNA: TGTGCCAGCAGCCCTCGAGCGGCAGCGGGGGGTGGAGAGACCCAGTACTTC. Its protein product is CASSPRAAAGGGETQYF.

V usage is TRBV7-2 and J usage is TRBJ2-1, with 11 nucleotides matching TRBD2. Germline lookup yields CDR1 SGHTA and CDR2 FQGNSA. J was trimmed by 3 bases and V by 5 bases; bases with no gene match: 3. This CDR3 has 15 amino acids. CDR3 nucleotide sequence: TGTGCCAGCAGCCGACTAGCGGGAAACTACAATGAGCAGTTCTTC. Encoded protein: CASSRLAGNYNEQFF.

V usage is TRBV7-9 and J usage is TRBJ1-1, with D perhaps TRBD1 (6 bases). From germline, CDR1 is SEHNR and CDR2 FQNEAQ (reference sequence). The CDR3 has 15 residues. Trimming took off 11 bases at V and 1 base at J, with 20 bases between the two ends. CDR3 loop: CALMSRTAKNTEAFF. The CDR3 DNA follows: TGTGCCTTAATGTCTAGGACAGCGAAGAACACTGAAGCTTTCTTT.

The chain links TRBV6-1 to TRBJ2-5; TRBD2 is a possible D gene (5 bases). This CDR3 contains 13 residues. Trimming left V 1 base short and J 5 bases short, with 8 bases between. CDR1 is MNHNS, CDR2 SASEGT, per germline. CDR3 sequence (DNA): TGTGCCAGCAGTGAAGGGCAGCGGGAGACCCAGTACTTC. This encodes CASSEGQRETQYF.

The chain recombines TRBV19 with TRBJ2-2; D is possibly TRBD2 (5 bases). This CDR3 spans 13 amino acids. V was trimmed by 3 bases and J by 7 bases, leaving 9 bases between them. CDR1 is LNHDA and CDR2 is SQIVND in the germline V gene (reference sequence). The CDR3 DNA reads TGTGCCAGTAGTATTAGCCGGGACGGGGAGCTGTTTTTT. Translating gives CASSISRDGELFF.